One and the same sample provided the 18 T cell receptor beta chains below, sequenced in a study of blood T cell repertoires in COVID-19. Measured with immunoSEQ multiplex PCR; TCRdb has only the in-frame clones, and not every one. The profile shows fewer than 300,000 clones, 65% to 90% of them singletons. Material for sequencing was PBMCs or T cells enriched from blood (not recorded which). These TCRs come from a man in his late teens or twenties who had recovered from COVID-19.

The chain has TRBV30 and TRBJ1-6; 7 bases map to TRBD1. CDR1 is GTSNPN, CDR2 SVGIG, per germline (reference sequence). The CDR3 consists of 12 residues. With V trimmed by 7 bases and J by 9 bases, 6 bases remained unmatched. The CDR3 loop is CALDRAGSPLHF. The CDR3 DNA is TGTGCCTTAGACAGGGCCGGTTCACCCCTCCACTTT.

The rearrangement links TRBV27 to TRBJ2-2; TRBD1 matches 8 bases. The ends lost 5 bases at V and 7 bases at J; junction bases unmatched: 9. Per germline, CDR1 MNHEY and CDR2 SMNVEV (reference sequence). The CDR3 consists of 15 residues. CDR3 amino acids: CASSILGQGIGELFF. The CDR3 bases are TGTGCCAGCAGTATACTCGGACAGGGAATCGGGGAGCTGTTTTTT.

In DNA, the CDR3 is TGTGCCATCAGTGAAGGACAGGGTGGTCTTCAGCCCCAGCATTTT. This gives the protein CAISEGQGGLQPQHF. The V call is TRBV10-3, the J call TRBJ1-5; 8 bases agree with TRBD1. The CDR3 is 15 residues long. From germline, CDR1 is ENHRY and CDR2 SYGVKD. Trimming cost V 3 bases and J 6 bases; bases outside gene matches: 7.

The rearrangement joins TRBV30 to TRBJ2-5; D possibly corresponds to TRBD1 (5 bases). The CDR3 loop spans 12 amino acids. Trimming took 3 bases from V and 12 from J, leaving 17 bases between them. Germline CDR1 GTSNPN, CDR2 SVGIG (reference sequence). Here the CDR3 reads CAWSAPSGKEYF. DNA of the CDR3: TGTGCCTGGAGCGCTCCGTCAGGGAAGGAGTACTTC.

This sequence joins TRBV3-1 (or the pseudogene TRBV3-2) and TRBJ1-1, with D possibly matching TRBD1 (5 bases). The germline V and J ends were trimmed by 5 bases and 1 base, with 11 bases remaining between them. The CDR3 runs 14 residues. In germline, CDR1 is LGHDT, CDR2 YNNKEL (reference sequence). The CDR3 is CASSLGGGNTEAFF. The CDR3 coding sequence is TGTGCCAGCAGCTTGGGCGGGGGGAACACTGAAGCTTTCTTT.

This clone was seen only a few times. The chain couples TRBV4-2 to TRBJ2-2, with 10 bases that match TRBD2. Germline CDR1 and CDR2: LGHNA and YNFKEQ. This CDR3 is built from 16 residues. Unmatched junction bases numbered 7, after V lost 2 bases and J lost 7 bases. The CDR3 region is CASSQKLAGDIGELFF. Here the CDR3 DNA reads TGTGCCAGCAGCCAAAAGCTAGCGGGAGATATCGGGGAGCTGTTTTTT.

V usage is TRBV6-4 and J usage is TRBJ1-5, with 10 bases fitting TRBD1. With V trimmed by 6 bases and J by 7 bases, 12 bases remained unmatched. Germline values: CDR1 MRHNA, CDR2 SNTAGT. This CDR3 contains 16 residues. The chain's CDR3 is CASSCPGTGVTQPQHF. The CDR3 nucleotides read TGTGCCAGCAGCTGTCCCGGGACAGGGGTCACCCAGCCCCAGCATTTT.

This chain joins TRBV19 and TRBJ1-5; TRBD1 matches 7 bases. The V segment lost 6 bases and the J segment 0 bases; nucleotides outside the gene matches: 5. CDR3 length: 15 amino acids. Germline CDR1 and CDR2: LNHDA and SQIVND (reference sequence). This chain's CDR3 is CASRGTAYSNQPQHF. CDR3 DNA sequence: TGTGCCAGTAGAGGGACAGCCTATAGCAATCAGCCCCAGCATTTT.

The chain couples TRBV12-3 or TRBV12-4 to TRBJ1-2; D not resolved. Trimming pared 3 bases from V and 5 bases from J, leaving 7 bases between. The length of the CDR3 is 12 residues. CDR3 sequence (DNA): TGTGCCAGCAGTTTTGGTGCGTATGGCTACACCTTC. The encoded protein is CASSFGAYGYTF.

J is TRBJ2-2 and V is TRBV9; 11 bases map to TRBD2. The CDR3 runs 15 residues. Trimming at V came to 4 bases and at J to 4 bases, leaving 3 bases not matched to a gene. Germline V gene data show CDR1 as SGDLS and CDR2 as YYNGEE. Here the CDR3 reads CASSPTSGSTGELFF. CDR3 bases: TGTGCCAGCAGCCCAACTAGCGGGAGCACCGGGGAGCTGTTTTTT.

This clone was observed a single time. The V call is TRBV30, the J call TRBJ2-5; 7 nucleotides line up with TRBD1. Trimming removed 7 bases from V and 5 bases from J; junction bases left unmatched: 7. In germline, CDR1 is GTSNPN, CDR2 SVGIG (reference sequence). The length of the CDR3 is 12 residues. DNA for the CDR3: TGTGCCTTCGACAGGGTTAGGGAGACCCAGTACTTC. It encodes CAFDRVRETQYF. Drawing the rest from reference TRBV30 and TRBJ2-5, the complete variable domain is SQTIHQWPATLVQPVGSPLSLECTVEGTSNPNLYWYRQAAGRGLQLLFYSVGIGQISSEVPQNLSASRPQDRQFILSSKKLLLSDSGFYLCAFDRVRETQYFGPGTRLLVL.

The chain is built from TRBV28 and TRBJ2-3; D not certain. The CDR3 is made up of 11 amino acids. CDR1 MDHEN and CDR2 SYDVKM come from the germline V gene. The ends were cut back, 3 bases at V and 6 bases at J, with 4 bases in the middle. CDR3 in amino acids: CASSFYDTQYF. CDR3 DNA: TGTGCCAGCAGTTTTTATGATACGCAGTATTTT. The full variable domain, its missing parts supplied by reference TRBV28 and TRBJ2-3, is DVKVTQSSRYLVKRTGEKVFLECVQDMDHENMFWYRQDPGLGLRLIYFSYDVKMKEKGDIPEGYSVSREKKERFSLILESASTNQTSMYLCASSFYDTQYFGPGTRLTVL.

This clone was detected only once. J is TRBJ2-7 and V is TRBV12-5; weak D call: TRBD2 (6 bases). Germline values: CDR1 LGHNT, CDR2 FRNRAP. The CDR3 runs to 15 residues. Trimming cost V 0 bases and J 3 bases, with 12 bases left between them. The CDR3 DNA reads TGTGCTAGTGGTTTGGTGGTCGGGAGTCGCTACGAGCAGTACTTC. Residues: CASGLVVGSRYEQYF. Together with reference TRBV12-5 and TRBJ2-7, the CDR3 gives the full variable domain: DARVTQTPRHKVTEMGQEVTMRCQPILGHNTVFWYRQTMMQGLELLAYFRNRAPLDDSGMPKDRFSAEMPDATLATLKIQPSEPRDSAVYFCASGLVVGSRYEQYFGPGTRLTVT.

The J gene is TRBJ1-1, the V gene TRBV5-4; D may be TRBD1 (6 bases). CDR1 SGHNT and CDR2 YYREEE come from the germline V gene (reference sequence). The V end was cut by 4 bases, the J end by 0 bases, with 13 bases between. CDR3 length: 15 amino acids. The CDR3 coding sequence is TGTGCCAGCAGCAAAGGAAGGACAGTGAACACTGAAGCTTTCTTT. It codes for CASSKGRTVNTEAFF.

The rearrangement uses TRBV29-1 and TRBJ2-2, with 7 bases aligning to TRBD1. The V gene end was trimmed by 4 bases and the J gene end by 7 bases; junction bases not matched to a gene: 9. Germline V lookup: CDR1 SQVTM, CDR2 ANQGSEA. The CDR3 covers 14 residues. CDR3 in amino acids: CSVAETGLGGELFF. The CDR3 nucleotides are TGCAGCGTTGCCGAGACAGGGCTTGGCGGGGAGCTGTTTTTT.

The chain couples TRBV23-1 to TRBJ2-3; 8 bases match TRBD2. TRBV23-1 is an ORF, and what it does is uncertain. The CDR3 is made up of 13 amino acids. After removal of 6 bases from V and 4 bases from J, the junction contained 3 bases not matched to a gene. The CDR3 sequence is CASSPGGADTQYF. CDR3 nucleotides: TGCGCCAGCAGCCCGGGAGGGGCAGATACGCAGTATTTT.

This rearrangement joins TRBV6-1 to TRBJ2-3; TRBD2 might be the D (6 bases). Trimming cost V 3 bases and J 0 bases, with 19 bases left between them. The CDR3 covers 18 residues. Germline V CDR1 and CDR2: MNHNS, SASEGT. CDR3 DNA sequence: TGTGCCAGCAGTGAGGTTCTGGCGCGTGGGAGGAGCACAGATACGCAGTATTTT. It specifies CASSEVLARGRSTDTQYF.

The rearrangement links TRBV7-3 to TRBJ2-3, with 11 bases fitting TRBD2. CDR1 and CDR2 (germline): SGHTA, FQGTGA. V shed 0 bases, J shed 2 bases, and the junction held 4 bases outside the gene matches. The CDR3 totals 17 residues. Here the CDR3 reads CASSLTTSGSSTDTQYF. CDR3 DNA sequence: TGTGCCAGCAGCTTAACCACTAGCGGGAGCTCCACAGATACGCAGTATTTT.